This TCR beta chain is from a study of molecular identifiers for immune sequencing clone quantification. Background on the study: Replicate runs used RNA from about 20,000 or 100,000 naive CD8 cells, which was split five ways into aliquots, and four of those aliquots were then sequenced.

TCRdb reanalysed the PCR reads using MiXCR and keeps one entry per CDR3 protein. The sample contains roughly 630,000 distinct CDR3 sequences, 25% of which appear only once. Only a few counts were recorded for this clonotype. The sequenced sample consisted of naive CD8+ T cells from blood, with Jurkat cell RNA spiked in. Subset denoted: FACS-sorted CD8+CD4-CCR7+CD45RA+ naive T cells. This clonotype was obtained from a human donor in good health. Some libraries in this study had Jurkat cell RNA spiked in.

For the CDR3, the DNA is TGTGCCAGCGGCAGCACCCTGGAGTACGATCAGCCCCAGCATTTT. Translation: CASGSTLEYDQPQHF. The chain couples TRBV12-3 or TRBV12-4 to TRBJ1-5, with no clear D. V was trimmed by 8 bases and J by 5 bases, leaving 19 bases between them. The CDR3 extends over 15 amino acids.